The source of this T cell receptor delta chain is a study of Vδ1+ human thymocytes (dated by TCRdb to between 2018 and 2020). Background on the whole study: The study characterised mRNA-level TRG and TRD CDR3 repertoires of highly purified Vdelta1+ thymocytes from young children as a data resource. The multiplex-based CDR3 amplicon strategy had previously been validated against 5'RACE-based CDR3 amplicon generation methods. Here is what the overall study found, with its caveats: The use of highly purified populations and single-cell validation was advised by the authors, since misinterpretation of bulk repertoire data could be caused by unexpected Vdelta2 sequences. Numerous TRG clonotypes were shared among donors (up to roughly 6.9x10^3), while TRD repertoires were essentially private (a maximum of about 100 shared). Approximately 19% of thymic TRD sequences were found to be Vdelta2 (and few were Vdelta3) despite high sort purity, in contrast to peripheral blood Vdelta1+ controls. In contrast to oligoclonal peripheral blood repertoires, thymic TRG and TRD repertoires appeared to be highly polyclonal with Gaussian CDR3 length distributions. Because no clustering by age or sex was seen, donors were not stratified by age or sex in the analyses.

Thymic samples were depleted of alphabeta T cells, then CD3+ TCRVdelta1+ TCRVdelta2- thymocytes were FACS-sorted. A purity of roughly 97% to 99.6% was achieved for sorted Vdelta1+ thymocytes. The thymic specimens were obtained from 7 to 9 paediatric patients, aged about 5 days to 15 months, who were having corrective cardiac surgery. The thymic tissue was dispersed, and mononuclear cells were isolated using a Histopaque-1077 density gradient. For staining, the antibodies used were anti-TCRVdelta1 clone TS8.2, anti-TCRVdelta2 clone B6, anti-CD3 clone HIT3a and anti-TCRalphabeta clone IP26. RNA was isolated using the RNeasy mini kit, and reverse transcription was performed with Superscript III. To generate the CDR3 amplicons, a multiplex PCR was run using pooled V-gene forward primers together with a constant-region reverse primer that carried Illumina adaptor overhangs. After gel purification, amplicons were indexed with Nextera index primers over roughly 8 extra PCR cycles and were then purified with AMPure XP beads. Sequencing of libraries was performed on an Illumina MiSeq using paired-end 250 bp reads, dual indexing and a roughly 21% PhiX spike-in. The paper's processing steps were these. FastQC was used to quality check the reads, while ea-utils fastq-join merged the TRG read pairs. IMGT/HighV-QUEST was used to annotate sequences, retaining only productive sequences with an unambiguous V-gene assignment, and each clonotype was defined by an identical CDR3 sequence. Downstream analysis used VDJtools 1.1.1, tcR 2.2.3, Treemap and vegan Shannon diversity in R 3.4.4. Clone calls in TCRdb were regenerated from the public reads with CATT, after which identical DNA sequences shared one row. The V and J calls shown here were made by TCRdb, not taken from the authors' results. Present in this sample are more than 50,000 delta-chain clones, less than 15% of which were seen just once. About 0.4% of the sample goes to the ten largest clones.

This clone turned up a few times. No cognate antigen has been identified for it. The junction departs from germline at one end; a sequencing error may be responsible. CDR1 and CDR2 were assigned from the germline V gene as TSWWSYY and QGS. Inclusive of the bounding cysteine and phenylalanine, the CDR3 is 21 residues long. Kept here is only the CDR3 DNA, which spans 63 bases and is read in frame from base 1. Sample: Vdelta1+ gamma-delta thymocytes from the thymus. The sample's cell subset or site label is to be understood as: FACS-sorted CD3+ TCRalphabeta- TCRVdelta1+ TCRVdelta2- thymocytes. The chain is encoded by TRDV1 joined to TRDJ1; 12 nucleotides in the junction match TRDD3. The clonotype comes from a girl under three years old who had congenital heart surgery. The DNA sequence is TGTGCTCTTGGGGGCCCTATAGAGGACTTTCTGGGGGATACGCGTATCGGTAAACACATCTTT. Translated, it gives CALGGPIEDFLGDTRIGKHIF.